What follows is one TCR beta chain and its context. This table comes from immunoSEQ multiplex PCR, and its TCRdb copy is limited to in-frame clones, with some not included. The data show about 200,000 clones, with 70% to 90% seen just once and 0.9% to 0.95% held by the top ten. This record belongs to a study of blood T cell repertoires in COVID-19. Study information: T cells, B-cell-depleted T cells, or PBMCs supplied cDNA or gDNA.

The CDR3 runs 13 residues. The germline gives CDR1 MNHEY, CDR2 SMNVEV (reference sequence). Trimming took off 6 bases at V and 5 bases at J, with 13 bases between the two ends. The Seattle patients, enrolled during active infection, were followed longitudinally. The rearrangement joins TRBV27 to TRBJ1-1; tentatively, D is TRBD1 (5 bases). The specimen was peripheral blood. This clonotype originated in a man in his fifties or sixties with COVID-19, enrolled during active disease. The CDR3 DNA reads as TGTGCCAGCAGCTTTAGACGGGGGACTGAAGCTTTCTTT. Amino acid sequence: CASSFRRGTEAFF.